This T cell receptor beta chain was found in a study of blood T cell repertoires in COVID-19. For the study at large: There were acute and convalescent COVID-19 samples, and they came from the United States, Italy and Spain.

The V gene's germline CDR1 is DFQATT and CDR2 SNEGSKA (reference sequence). The CDR3 covers 15 residues. V shed 3 bases, J shed 6 bases, and the junction held 10 bases outside the gene matches. This clone was detected once. Clones were sequenced by immunoSEQ multiplex PCR, and TCRdb holds only the in-frame ones, with some missing. This table has 110,000 to 150,000 clones, 84% appearing once. The J gene is TRBJ2-1, the V gene TRBV20-1, with TRBD1 matching over 8 bases. Specimen: PBMCs or T cells enriched from blood (not recorded which). This TCR came from a woman between 18 and 29 years old who had been exposed to COVID-19. The CDR3 nucleotides read TGCAGTGCTAGTCGGCAGGGGGCCGAAGTCAATGAGCAGTTCTTC. Translating it yields CSASRQGAEVNEQFF.